Listed below are T cell receptor beta chains from one sample, sequenced in a study of Graves' ophthalmopathy and Graves' hyperthyroidism. TCRdb recomputed calls from the multiplex PCR reads with MiXCR, one row per CDR3 protein. The table lists more than 550,000 distinct CDR3 sequences, over 40% of them singletons. The sequencing sample was made of peripheral blood. These receptors originate from an adult man with Graves' ophthalmopathy. The CDR3 runs from the conserved cysteine through the conserved F or W. The D gene is left open where the match is weak. Only part of the rows carry a size: once, few, many, or a class if the clone is expanded.

length: 14
J: TRBJ2-3
size: few
V: TRBV24-1
D: TRBD1
DNA: TGTGCCACCAGCGGGACAGAAAACACAGATACGCAGTATTTT
CDR3: CATSGTENTDTQYF

length: 15
J: TRBJ2-6
size: NA
V: TRBV19
D: NA
DNA: TGTGTCAGTAGTATCCCGTTCTCTGGGGCCAACGTCCTGACTTTC
CDR3: CVSSIPFSGANVLTF

length: 11
J: TRBJ1-1
size: NA
V: TRBV29-1
D: NA
DNA: TGCAGCTTGGACGGGAACACTGAAGCTTTCTTT
CDR3: CSLDGNTEAFF

length: 13
J: TRBJ1-1
size: NA
V: TRBV6-1
D: NA
DNA: TGTGCCAGCAGTGAAGGGAACGGAACTGAAGCTTTCTTT
CDR3: CASSEGNGTEAFF

length: 15
J: TRBJ1-1
size: few
V: TRBV9
D: TRBD1
DNA: TGTGCCAGCAGCCAATGGGGACAGCCGAACACTGAAGCTTTCTTT
CDR3: CASSQWGQPNTEAFF

length: 15
J: TRBJ1-1
size: NA
V: TRBV7-9
D: TRBD1
DNA: TGTGCCAGCCGAACCCTCGACAGGGAGAACACTGAAGCTTTCTTT
CDR3: CASRTLDRENTEAFF

length: 17
J: TRBJ2-1
size: NA
V: TRBV10-3
D: TRBD1
DNA: TGTGCCATCAGTGGGGACGCAGAGACAGGGGCCTACAATGAGCAGTTCTTC
CDR3: CAISGDAETGAYNEQFF

length: 12
J: TRBJ2-5
size: NA
V: TRBV29-1
D: NA
DNA: TGCAGCGGAGGGGGGGCACGAGAGACCCAGTACTTC
CDR3: CSGGGARETQYF

length: 15
J: TRBJ1-1
size: many
V: TRBV25-1
D: NA
DNA: TGTGCCAGCAGTTTCTCTCGGGACCAAAACACTGAAGCTTTCTTT
CDR3: CASSFSRDQNTEAFF

length: 14
J: TRBJ1-2
size: NA
V: TRBV10-3
D: TRBD1
DNA: TGTGCCATCAGCACCGGGACAGGGACCTATGGCTACACCTTC
CDR3: CAISTGTGTYGYTF

length: 13
J: TRBJ1-2
size: NA
V: TRBV12-3/TRBV12-4
D: TRBD1
DNA: TGTGCCAGCAGTCACCGGGACAGCTATGGCTACACCTTC
CDR3: CASSHRDSYGYTF

length: 15
J: TRBJ1-2
size: few
V: TRBV6-5
D: TRBD1
DNA: TGTGCCAGCAGTTACTCAAACAGGGGAGACTATGGCTACACCTTC
CDR3: CASSYSNRGDYGYTF

length: 16
J: TRBJ1-5
size: few
V: TRBV12-3/TRBV12-4
D: TRBD1
DNA: TGTGCCAGCAGGGGGACAGGGAATTTGCACAATCAGCCCCAGCATTTT
CDR3: CASRGTGNLHNQPQHF

length: 13
J: TRBJ1-2
size: NA
V: TRBV7-9
D: NA
DNA: TGTGCCAGCAGCAGACAGATGGCCTATGGCTACACCTTC
CDR3: CASSRQMAYGYTF

length: 15
J: TRBJ2-7
size: NA
V: TRBV7-8
D: NA
DNA: TGTGCCAGCAGCCCTCGTCAGGCTAACCTTTACGAGCAGTACTTC
CDR3: CASSPRQANLYEQYF

length: 13
J: TRBJ2-5
size: NA
V: TRBV29-1
D: TRBD1
DNA: TGCAGCGTTGAAGGACAGGGATCGGAGACCCAGTACTTC
CDR3: CSVEGQGSETQYF

length: 14
J: TRBJ1-5
size: once
V: TRBV30
D: NA
DNA: TGTGCCTGGAGTTTGGGCAGGAGCAATCAGCCCCAGCATTTT
CDR3: CAWSLGRSNQPQHF

length: 15
J: TRBJ1-6
size: NA
V: TRBV10-3
D: TRBD1
DNA: TGTGCCATCAGTGACAGGGGGGCTGGGAATTCACCCCTCCACTTT
CDR3: CAISDRGAGNSPLHF

length: 13
J: TRBJ2-7
size: many
V: TRBV2
D: NA
DNA: TGTGCCAGCAGAAGGGGACTCTCCTACGAGCAGTACTTC
CDR3: CASRRGLSYEQYF

length: 13
J: TRBJ1-1
size: many
V: TRBV7-2
D: NA
DNA: TGTGCCAGCAGCTTCGCCGACACGCACCAAGCTTTCTTT
CDR3: CASSFADTHQAFF

length: 13
J: TRBJ1-1
size: many
V: TRBV2
D: NA
DNA: TGTGCCAGCAGGCCCACAGGGTTGACTGAAGCTTTCTTT
CDR3: CASRPTGLTEAFF

length: 16
J: TRBJ1-6
size: NA
V: TRBV6-5
D: NA
DNA: TGTGCCAGCAGTTACTCCCCATTGGGGAATAATTCACCCCTCCACTTT
CDR3: CASSYSPLGNNSPLHF

length: 13
J: TRBJ2-7
size: many
V: TRBV20-1
D: TRBD2
DNA: TGCAGTGCTAGACTAGCGGGGAGATACGAGCAGTACTTC
CDR3: CSARLAGRYEQYF

length: 11
J: TRBJ2-3
size: NA
V: TRBV6-5
D: NA
DNA: TGTGCCAGCAGTGAAGGGGGGGACCCGTATTTT
CDR3: CASSEGGDPYF

length: 13
J: TRBJ1-2
size: few
V: TRBV5-8
D: TRBD1
DNA: TGTGCCAGCAGCGAACCGGGACAGGGTTTACACACCTTC
CDR3: CASSEPGQGLHTF

length: 15
J: TRBJ1-5
size: NA
V: TRBV5-1
D: NA
DNA: TGCGCCAGCAGCTTGGGGTTCGGCATAAATCAGCCCCAGCATTTT
CDR3: CASSLGFGINQPQHF

length: 11
J: TRBJ1-5
size: many
V: TRBV29-1
D: NA
DNA: TGCAGCGTTGAAGGGGGGCAGCCCCAGCATTTT
CDR3: CSVEGGQPQHF

length: 14
J: TRBJ2-7
size: few
V: TRBV20-1
D: TRBD2
DNA: TGCAGTGCTACGTCGGGTGGGCGGGAGACCGAGCAGTACTTC
CDR3: CSATSGGRETEQYF

length: 14
J: TRBJ2-5
size: many
V: TRBV29-1
D: NA
DNA: TGCAGCGGGGGTTTGGCCAGGGGTGTAGGGACCCAGTACTTC
CDR3: CSGGLARGVGTQYF

length: 15
J: TRBJ1-4
size: NA
V: TRBV6-4
D: NA
DNA: TGTGCCAGCAGTAACCCACCGCCTGAAGGAGAAAAACTGTTTTTT
CDR3: CASSNPPPEGEKLFF

length: 14
J: TRBJ2-2
size: many
V: TRBV9
D: NA
DNA: TGTGCCAGCAGCGCTCGGGGGAACACCGGGGAGCTGTTTTTT
CDR3: CASSARGNTGELFF